This T cell receptor beta chain came from a study of T cell responses to AZD1222 COVID-19 vaccine. Study-level findings and limits: Repertoire sampling occurred only after the peak T cell response.

The V end lost 6 bases, the J end lost 5 bases, and 6 bases lay between the germline ends. CDR1 and CDR2 from the germline V gene are MNHEY and SMNVEV (reference sequence). The CDR3 length is 11 residues. The table lists this clone with a count of one. Its antigen is not identified. The repertoire was sequenced with immunoSEQ multiplex PCR; TCRdb's copy has only in-frame clones and lacks some. Counted here are 130,000 or so clones, roughly 90% occurring once; the ten biggest clones make up around 4.4%. The source was peripheral blood, collected 28 days after the second dose of the MenACWY control vaccine. The receptor was derived from an adult who received the MenACWY meningococcal vaccine as a control. The chain has TRBV27 and TRBJ2-3; a possible D gene is TRBD2 (6 bases). This CDR3 is CASRGGDTQYF. The CDR3 DNA follows: TGTGCCAGCAGGGGGGGAGATACGCAGTATTTT.